One and the same sample provided the 5 T cell receptor beta chains below, sequenced in a study of T-cell reconstitution after alpha-beta-depleted transplantation in children. As it was prepared, the TCRbeta library received unique molecular identifiers. In TCRdb, the PCR reads were re-called with MiXCR into one record per CDR3 protein. The sample lists 75,000 to 100,000 distinct CDR3 sequences; 8% to 9% were seen once. Specimen: PBMCs from the stem cell graft donor, collected from the stem cell graft. Every receptor here comes from a human donor who donated a stem cell graft to a child with congenital amegakaryocytic thrombocytopenia.

This clonotype was counted at least ten times. The CDR3 DNA reads as TGTGCCAGCAGTTTCATAGGAGAGACCCAGTACTTC. It translates to CASSFIGETQYF. The gene calls are TRBV12-3 or TRBV12-4 and TRBJ2-5; D not certain. CDR3 length: 12 residues. Trimming took 3 bases from V and 4 from J, leaving 6 bases between them.

The rearrangement joins TRBV7-9 to TRBJ2-5; 14 bases are shared with TRBD2. CDR3 length: 17 amino acids. V gave up 3 bases and J gave up 2 bases; unmatched junction bases: 5. Germline lookup yields CDR1 SEHNR and CDR2 FQNEAQ (reference sequence). The CDR3 nucleotides are TGTGCCAGCAGCTTTGGACTAGCGGGAGGTATACAAGAGACCCAGTACTTC. This encodes CASSFGLAGGIQETQYF.

This clonotype was counted many times. The chain employs TRBV20-1 and TRBJ2-4; D is ambiguous. The CDR3 is made up of 13 amino acids. Trimming shortened V by 3 bases and J by 2 bases, and 8 bases separated the two germline ends. The germline V gene encodes CDR1 DFQATT and CDR2 SNEGSKA (reference sequence). The CDR3 spells CSASPTSKNIQYF. CDR3 DNA: TGCAGTGCTAGTCCCACCTCCAAAAACATTCAGTACTTC.

This clonotype appeared many times. The V gene is TRBV20-1, the J gene TRBJ2-2, with D possibly being TRBD2 (7 bases). Germline-derived CDR1 and CDR2 are DFQATT and SNEGSKA (reference sequence). V was pared by 5 bases and J by 0 bases, with 16 bases between. The CDR3 sequence is 16 residues long. Here the CDR3 DNA reads TGCAGTGCTCGTATCTGGGGGGGGCCGAACACCGGGGAGCTGTTTTTT. This translates into CSARIWGGPNTGELFF.

This clonotype was seen many times. The J gene is TRBJ2-3, the V gene TRBV5-1; a weak D match, TRBD1 (5 bases). Per germline, CDR1 SGHRS and CDR2 YFSETQ. The CDR3 extends over 17 amino acids. V was trimmed by 4 bases and J by 4 bases, leaving 22 bases between them. CDR3 in amino acids: CASSQGAAPLSADTQYF. CDR3 in DNA: TGCGCCAGCAGCCAGGGCGCAGCGCCCTTGAGTGCAGATACGCAGTATTTT.